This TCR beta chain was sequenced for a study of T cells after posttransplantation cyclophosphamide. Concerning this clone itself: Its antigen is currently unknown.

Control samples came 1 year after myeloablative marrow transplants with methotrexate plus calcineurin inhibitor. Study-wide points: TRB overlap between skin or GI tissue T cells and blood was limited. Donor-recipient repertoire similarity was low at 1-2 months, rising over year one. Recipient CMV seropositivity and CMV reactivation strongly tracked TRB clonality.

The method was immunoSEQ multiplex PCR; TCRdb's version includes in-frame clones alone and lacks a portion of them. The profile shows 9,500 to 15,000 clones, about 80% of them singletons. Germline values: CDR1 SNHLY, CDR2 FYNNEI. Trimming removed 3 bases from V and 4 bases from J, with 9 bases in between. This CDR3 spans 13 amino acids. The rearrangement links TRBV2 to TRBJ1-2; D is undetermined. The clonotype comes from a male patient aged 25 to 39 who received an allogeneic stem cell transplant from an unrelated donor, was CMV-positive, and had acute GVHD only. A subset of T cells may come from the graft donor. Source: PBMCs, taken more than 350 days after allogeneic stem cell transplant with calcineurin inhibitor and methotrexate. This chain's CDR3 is CASSDQYPYGYTF. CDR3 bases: TGTGCCAGCAGTGATCAGTATCCCTATGGCTACACCTTC.